This TCR beta chain is from a study of blood T cell repertoires in COVID-19. Overall study context: Samples came from the United States, Italy and Spain, spanning acute and convalescent COVID-19. The cDNA or gDNA used as material had been derived from T cells, B-cell-depleted T cells, or PBMCs.

Recruitment covered about 26 US areas and drew participants whose ages spanned roughly 18 to 89 years. Participant-reported clinical history was the basis for cohort assignment. The data were produced by immunoSEQ multiplex PCR, yet TCRdb's version contains in-frame clones alone and is incomplete. Of some 330,000 clones listed, under 95% are singletons. Trimming took 0 bases from V and 6 from J, leaving 10 bases between them. Germline CDR1 reads SGHKS; CDR2 reads YYEKEE (reference sequence). The CDR3 sequence is 14 residues long. This sequence was found in a woman aged 30 to 39 who had recovered from COVID-19. Sequenced: PBMCs or T cells enriched from blood (not recorded which). V is TRBV5-5 and J is TRBJ1-5; D remains ambiguous. The CDR3 bases are TGTGCCAGCAGCTTGGGGTCAGGTCTTCAGCCCCAGCATTTT. This codes for CASSLGSGLQPQHF.